One sample yielded the 15 T cell receptor beta chains listed below, sequenced in a study of blood T cell repertoires in COVID-19. Libraries were prepared by immunoSEQ multiplex PCR; TCRdb keeps only in-frame clonotypes and omits some of them. The sample lists about 210,000 clones, 70% to 90% occurring once. Material for sequencing was peripheral blood. The receptors originated from a man aged 35-49 years with acute or convalescent COVID-19.

V usage is TRBV21-1 and J usage is TRBJ2-5; TRBD1 is taken as the D call from the table, unchecked against the DNA. TRBV21-1 is a pseudogene segment. This CDR3 region has 14 residues. CDR3 sequence: CASSKVPGQETQYF. In DNA, the CDR3 is TGTGCCAGCAGCAAAGTCCCCGGACAGGAGACCCAGTACTTC.

This clone showed up just once. DNA of the CDR3: TGCGCCAGCAGCCAAGATAGGACAGGGGATGAAAAACTGTTTTTT. Its translation: CASSQDRTGDEKLFF. The V gene is TRBV4-3, the J gene TRBJ1-4, with TRBD1 matching over 9 bases. CDR1 is LGHNA and CDR2 is YSLEER in the germline V gene. The junction had 2 bases not matched to a gene; V was cut back by 0 bases and J by 6 bases. CDR3 size: 15 residues.

The chain links TRBV27 to TRBJ1-1, with D possibly being TRBD1 (5 bases). Germline assignment: CDR1 MNHEY and CDR2 SMNVEV (reference sequence). V was cut by 1 base and J by 2 bases, with 14 bases left in between. The CDR3 covers 16 residues. The CDR3 DNA sequence: TGTGCCAGCAGTTTATTACCGACAGTTGAAAACACTGAAGCTTTCTTT. Translating it yields CASSLLPTVENTEAFF.

The genes are TRBV29-1 and TRBJ2-7; TRBD1 matches at 8 bases. The CDR3 is made up of 15 amino acids. V trimming: 6 bases; J trimming: 2 bases; junction bases outside the gene matches: 12. Germline lookup yields CDR1 SQVTM and CDR2 ANQGSEA. The CDR3 region is CSVGLGQGRPYEQYF. CDR3 in DNA: TGCAGCGTGGGCCTTGGACAGGGAAGGCCCTACGAGCAGTACTTC.

This clone is a singleton in its sample. As DNA, the CDR3 is TGTGCCAGCAGTTTTTCGCCGGGACAGGGGCCCTACGAGCAGTACTTC. Encoded protein: CASSFSPGQGPYEQYF. The J gene is TRBJ2-7, the V gene TRBV28, with 10 positions matching TRBD1. From germline, CDR1 is MDHEN and CDR2 SYDVKM. This CDR3 comprises 16 residues. V was clipped by 3 bases and J by 2 bases; unmatched bases: 7.

The gene calls are TRBV27 and TRBJ1-1; the D gene is possibly TRBD1 (5 bases). The germline V gene encodes CDR1 MNHEY and CDR2 SMNVEV (reference sequence). Trimming took 7 bases from V and 2 from J, leaving 17 bases between them. CDR3 length: 15 residues. The CDR3 coding sequence is TGTGCCAGCACCCCGATGACAGCTGGTAACACTGAAGCTTTCTTT. Translation: CASTPMTAGNTEAFF.

The rearrangement uses TRBV6-7 and TRBJ1-4, with TRBD1 matching over 9 bases. Being an ORF, TRBV6-7 has a function that is uncertain. The CDR3 sequence is 15 residues long. Unmatched junction bases numbered 4, after V lost 4 bases and J lost 4 bases. For the CDR3, the DNA is TGTGCCAGCAGTTTCCCGACAGGGGGTAATGAAAAACTGTTTTTT. It translates to CASSFPTGGNEKLFF.

This rearrangement joins TRBV5-1 to TRBJ1-2; D perhaps matches TRBD1 (5 bases). This CDR3 has 13 amino acids. Between the trimmed V and J ends, which lost 2 bases and 4 bases, there was a span of 9 bases. Germline CDR1 is SGHRS and CDR2 is YFSETQ. The chain's CDR3 is CASSFTGGYGYTF. The CDR3 nucleotides are TGCGCCAGCAGCTTCACCGGGGGCTATGGCTACACCTTC.

The V call is TRBV5-5, the J call TRBJ2-2, with TRBD2 as a possible D gene (6 bases). Germline V CDR1 and CDR2: SGHKS, YYEKEE (reference sequence). Deletions cut 1 base from V and 2 bases from J, with 12 bases between. CDR3 length equals 16 residues. The CDR3 sequence: CASSLYWTTNTGELFF. In DNA form, the CDR3 reads TGTGCCAGCAGCTTGTATTGGACTACCAACACCGGGGAGCTGTTTTTT.

This chain joins TRBV9 and TRBJ2-2, with TRBD2 identical over 16 bases. With V trimmed by 4 bases and J by 7 bases, 7 bases remained unmatched. CDR3 size: 17 residues. Germline V CDR1 and CDR2: SGDLS, YYNGEE. The CDR3 sequence: CASSSGLAGGLSGELFF. In DNA form, the CDR3 reads TGTGCCAGCAGCTCGGGACTAGCGGGAGGGCTTAGCGGGGAGCTGTTTTTT.

Only a few counts were recorded for this clone. The chain recombines TRBV7-6 with TRBJ1-4; no clear D. CDR3 size: 15 residues. Germline V gene lookup returns CDR1 SGHVS and CDR2 FNYEAQ. Trimming cost V 5 bases and J 7 bases, with 17 bases left between them. The CDR3 nucleotides read TGTGCCAGCAGCCCCGGAGGAGGGATTAGTGAAAAACTGTTTTTT. As protein: CASSPGGGISEKLFF. Full variable domain (outside the CDR3, taken from reference TRBV7-6 and TRBJ1-4): GAGVSQSPRYKVTKRGQDVALRCDPISGHVSLYWYRQALGQGPEFLTYFNYEAQQDKSGLPNDRFSAERPEGSISTLTIQRTEQRDSAMYRCASSPGGGISEKLFFGSGTQLSVL.

The chain links TRBV7-2 to TRBJ2-3; 12 positions match TRBD2. The CDR3 is 18 residues long. V lost 5 bases, J lost 1 base, and 10 bases stayed unmatched. Germline values: CDR1 SGHTA, CDR2 FQGNSA. The CDR3 DNA reads as TGTGCCAGCAGCAGAGCGCTAGCGGGAGGGGCGGGCACAGATACGCAGTATTTT. This translates into CASSRALAGGAGTDTQYF.

V usage is TRBV7-9 and J usage is TRBJ2-1; TRBD1 matches at 8 bases. Germline assignment: CDR1 SEHNR and CDR2 FQNEAQ (reference sequence). The CDR3 contains 16 residues. Trimming cost V 0 bases and J 3 bases; bases outside gene matches: 4. CDR3 in amino acids: CASSLARGQGYNEQFF. Written as DNA, the CDR3 is TGTGCCAGCAGCTTAGCGCGAGGACAGGGCTACAATGAGCAGTTCTTC.

This clone was counted a single time. The chain recombines TRBV21-1 with TRBJ2-1; TRBD2 was called by the table and not checked on the DNA. TRBV21-1 is deemed a pseudogene. The CDR3 runs 17 residues. CDR3 bases: TGTGCCAGCAGCAAAGAACGGGAGGGTCACTCCTACAATGAGCAGTTCTTC. It translates to CASSKEREGHSYNEQFF.

The chain joins TRBV19 to TRBJ2-1; 12 nucleotides agree with TRBD2. Per germline, CDR1 LNHDA and CDR2 SQIVND (reference sequence). This CDR3 is built from 20 residues. The ends lost 1 base at V and 8 bases at J; junction bases unmatched: 18. DNA of the CDR3: TGTGCCAGTAGTATAGGGTCCCGACTAGGGCTAGCGGGAGGGCCGGATGAGCAGTTCTTC. This sequence encodes CASSIGSRLGLAGGPDEQFF.